These T cell receptor beta chains were read from a single sample in a study of shared clonotypes between healthy human individuals. TCRdb's table, derived via immunoSEQ multiplex PCR, lists solely in-frame clones and lacks some. The profile shows 2,500,000 or so clones, 80% to 95% of them singletons. Sequencing was performed on naive CD4+ T cells from PBMCs. The receptors come from a man younger than 35 in good health. Some clones in this sample may be carry-over from other donors' samples. The CDR3 runs from the conserved cysteine through the conserved F or W. A D gene is named only where the DNA matches it firmly. Rows give clone size only sometimes, using once, few, many, or a class for an expanded clone.

J,D,size,V,DNA,CDR3
TRBJ1-2,.,.,TRBV28,TGTGCCAGCAGTTACGGGGTTCGGGACTATGGCTACACCTTC,CASSYGVRDYGYTF
TRBJ2-3,TRBD2,.,TRBV7-2,TGTGCCAGCAGCTTTATCGGACTAGTGTCAGATACGCAGTATTTT,CASSFIGLVSDTQYF
TRBJ2-2,TRBD1,once,TRBV19,TGTGCCAGTACCCCTTTCCAGGGACAGGGCACCGGGGAGCTGTTTTTT,CASTPFQGQGTGELFF
TRBJ1-1,.,few,TRBV6-1,TGTGCCAGCGAACCCCAACGGCAGGGTGAAGCTTTCTTT,CASEPQRQGEAFF
TRBJ2-6,TRBD1,.,TRBV6-7,TGTGCCAGCAGTTACGTAGGAACAGGGGTGGCTTTC,CASSYVGTGVAF
TRBJ1-5,TRBD1,.,TRBV30,TGTGCCTGGAGTCAGGGGGGTCAGCCCCAGCATTTT,CAWSQGGQPQHF
TRBJ2-7,.,few,TRBV7-2,TGTGCCAGCAGTAAATCTAGCGAGCAGTACTTC,CASSKSSEQYF
TRBJ1-2,.,.,TRBV18,TGTGCCAGCTCACTCGACAGGACTAACTATGGCTACACCTTC,CASSLDRTNYGYTF
TRBJ1-3,.,.,TRBV5-1,TGCGCCAGCAGCTTGACCGACAGCGTCACGGCTGGAAACACCATATATTTT,CASSLTDSVTAGNTIYF
TRBJ2-2,TRBD1,.,TRBV7-3,TGTGCCAGCAGCTTAACGCCCGGGACAGGGGACACCGGGGAGCTGTTTTTT,CASSLTPGTGDTGELFF
TRBJ2-4,TRBD2,.,TRBV5-1,TGCGCCAGCAGCTTGGGTTCTAGCGGGAGGGGTCGCGCCAAAAACATTCAGTACTTC,CASSLGSSGRGRAKNIQYF
TRBJ2-7,TRBD1,.,TRBV7-2,TGTGCCAGCAGGAGAGGGACAGGGAGGGACGAGCAGTACTTC,CASRRGTGRDEQYF
TRBJ2-3,TRBD2,once,TRBV4-1,TGCGCCAGCAGCCAATCCCCTCCCGCGGGGGTCGCAGATACGCAGTATTTT,CASSQSPPAGVADTQYF
TRBJ2-2,TRBD2,.,TRBV27,TGTGCCAGCAGAGCGGGGAGGACGAACACCGGGGAGCTGTTTTTT,CASRAGRTNTGELFF
TRBJ1-5,.,.,TRBV19,TGTGCCAGTAGCCCTGGTTATAGCAATCAGCCCCAGCATTTT,CASSPGYSNQPQHF
TRBJ2-7,TRBD2,.,TRBV6-5,TGTGCCAGCAGTCCGGGACTAGCTAACGAGCAGTACTTC,CASSPGLANEQYF
TRBJ1-1,.,.,TRBV4-3,TGCGCCAGCAGCTCCGTCGGGGGTAGCACTGAAGCTTTCTTT,CASSSVGGSTEAFF
TRBJ2-1,TRBD2,.,TRBV5-1,TGCGCCAGCAGCTTGGGACTAGCGGGAGGGCCCCGTTACAATGAGCAGTTCTTC,CASSLGLAGGPRYNEQFF
TRBJ2-4,TRBD1,.,TRBV25-1,TGTGCCAGCAGCCCGGGACAGGGAGCATTGGGCATTCAGTACTTC,CASSPGQGALGIQYF
TRBJ2-3,.,.,TRBV18,TGTGCCAGCTCACCCCCGGCAGACCGTGATACGCAGTATTTT,CASSPPADRDTQYF
TRBJ2-1,TRBD2,.,TRBV11-1,TGTGCCAGCAGCACCTTAGCGGGAGATTCCTACAATGAGCAGTTCTTC,CASSTLAGDSYNEQFF
TRBJ2-3,.,.,TRBV6-6,TGTGCCAGCAGTACCTCCCAGGCGGGCCTCACAGATACGCAGTATTTT,CASSTSQAGLTDTQYF
TRBJ2-6,.,.,TRBV29-1,TGCAGCGTTGAATTTTGGGCTTCTGGGGCCAACGTCCTGACTTTC,CSVEFWASGANVLTF
TRBJ2-3,TRBD2,.,TRBV28,TGTGCCAGCAGTTTATCGTCAGCGGGAGGCACAGATACGCAGTATTTT,CASSLSSAGGTDTQYF
TRBJ2-1,TRBD2,.,TRBV5-1,TGCGCCAGCAGCGAACCGGGACTAGCGGGGGAGTTCTTC,CASSEPGLAGEFF
TRBJ2-7,.,.,TRBV19,TGTGCCAGTAGTAAGAAAGGACTCCCAAACGAGCAGTACTTC,CASSKKGLPNEQYF
TRBJ1-1,TRBD1,once,TRBV6-6,TGTGCCAGCAGCTCTGGACCGGGACAGGGACCTCTCGGAGCTTTCTTT,CASSSGPGQGPLGAFF
TRBJ1-5,.,once,TRBV29-1,TGCAGCGTTGGGCAAAAGCTAGGTCAGCCCCAGCATTTT,CSVGQKLGQPQHF
TRBJ2-5,TRBD1,.,TRBV5-4,TGTGCCAGCAGCTTGGCTAGGGGGCGACAAGAGACCCAGTACTTC,CASSLARGRQETQYF
TRBJ2-5,.,.,TRBV7-3,TGTGCCAGCAGCGCCGGGCTCCAAGAGACCCAGTACTTC,CASSAGLQETQYF
TRBJ2-1,.,.,TRBV18,TGTGCCAGCTCACGCGGGACCGGCTCCTACAATGAGCAGTTCTTC,CASSRGTGSYNEQFF
TRBJ2-1,.,.,TRBV5-1,TGCGCCAGCAGGTTGGGCGGCTACAATGAGCAGTTCTTC,CASRLGGYNEQFF
TRBJ1-2,.,.,TRBV11-2,TGTGCCAGCAGCTTCGGTCCCGTGGGGGGCAGGTATGGCTACACCTTC,CASSFGPVGGRYGYTF
TRBJ2-1,.,.,TRBV19,TGTGCCAGTATGGGCGGCGGCGTGGGGGACAATGAGCAGTTCTTC,CASMGGGVGDNEQFF
TRBJ2-1,.,.,TRBV28,TGTGCCAGCAGGGGGCCGGGGGTCGATGAGCAGTTCTTC,CASRGPGVDEQFF
TRBJ2-1,.,.,TRBV21-1,TGTGCCAGCAGCAAAGTGCCAGGGTACTCCCCCGATGAGCAGTTCTTC,CASSKVPGYSPDEQFF
TRBJ1-1,.,.,TRBV28,TGTGCCAGCAGTGCTCCCGCCCCAAACACTGAAGCTTTCTTT,CASSAPAPNTEAFF
TRBJ2-7,TRBD1,.,TRBV5-1,TGCGCCAGCAGCCCCCAGGGGGATTTTACGACCCCTTCCGAGCAGTACTTC,CASSPQGDFTTPSEQYF
TRBJ2-5,TRBD2,.,TRBV7-2,TGTGCCAGCAGCTCAGGGACTAGCGGGAGTGGGGAGACCCAGTACTTC,CASSSGTSGSGETQYF
TRBJ2-1,TRBD2,.,TRBV11-1,TGTGCCAGCAGCTTGGGACTAGCGGGGGGGCAGTTCTTC,CASSLGLAGGQFF
TRBJ1-1,TRBD1,.,TRBV5-5,TGTGCCAGCAGCTTACCGGGACAGGGGGACACTGAAGCTTTCTTT,CASSLPGQGDTEAFF
TRBJ2-3,.,.,TRBV2,TGTGCCACCGTACGGGAGATCGTAAATACGCAGTATTTT,CATVREIVNTQYF
TRBJ2-1,TRBD2,.,TRBV6-6,TGTGCCAGCAGTTACTCGCGGGAGGGGGACGATGAGCAGTTCTTC,CASSYSREGDDEQFF
TRBJ2-1,.,.,TRBV7-9,TGTGCCAGCAGCCCTATTAACAATGAGCAGTTCTTC,CASSPINNEQFF
TRBJ2-2,.,.,TRBV11-2,TGTGCCAGGGGTAGCGGGAACACCGGGGAGCTGTTTTTT,CARGSGNTGELFF
TRBJ2-1,.,.,TRBV4-1,TGCGCCAGCAGCCGCACCGGGACAAGCGGACCGAGTGAGCAGTTCTTC,CASSRTGTSGPSEQFF
TRBJ2-2,.,.,TRBV2,TGTGCCAGCAGTGAAGTAGAGCGGTTCACCGGGGAGCTGTTTTTT,CASSEVERFTGELFF
TRBJ2-5,.,.,TRBV7-3,TGTGCCAGCAGCTTAAGACCCCAGAATGGGGAGGAGACCCAGTACTTC,CASSLRPQNGEETQYF
TRBJ2-1,.,.,TRBV5-1,TGCGCCAGCAGGGACGGGTCCTACAATGAGCAGTTCTTC,CASRDGSYNEQFF
TRBJ2-7,.,.,TRBV6-4,TGTGCCAGCAGTGACTCAGGGCAGGGGAGCGCGGAGTGGAGGGTCTACGAGCAGTACTTC,CASSDSGQGSAEWRVYEQYF
TRBJ1-3,.,.,TRBV5-6,TGTGCCAGCAGCGTGAACGGTGGCGGAAACACCATATATTTT,CASSVNGGGNTIYF
TRBJ1-1,TRBD1,.,TRBV7-2,TGTGCCAGCACCTACTCGACAGGGTCAAACACTGAAGCTTTCTTT,CASTYSTGSNTEAFF
TRBJ2-5,.,.,TRBV9,TGTGCCAGCAGCGTCCGGGACCGAGGGGAGACCCAGTACTTC,CASSVRDRGETQYF